The clone carrying this T cell receptor (beta chain) was seen at least ten times. The antigen is undetermined. A single record per CDR3 protein comes from TCRdb applying MiXCR to the reads. The sample shows roughly 150,000 distinct CDR3 sequences, roughly 21% of them seen only once. This entry is derived from a study of T cell repertoires in cytomegalovirus infection. CDR1 and CDR2 from the germline V gene are SEHNR and FQNEAQ (reference sequence). The CDR3 length is 13 residues. Trimming took 5 bases from V and 4 from J, leaving 11 bases between them. The chain employs TRBV7-9 and TRBJ1-1; a possible D gene is TRBD1 (6 bases). This clonotype was sampled from a human donor in good health (CMV status not recorded). Some clones in this sample may be carry-over from other donors' samples. The starting material was CD8+ T cells from cultured PBMCs, obtained from culture after CMV antigen stimulation. The CDR3 nucleotides are TGTGCCAGCAGCCCCCAAGGGGGCACTGAAGCTTTCTTT. Its protein product is CASSPQGGTEAFF. Combining the CDR3 with reference TRBV7-9 and TRBJ1-1 gives the whole variable domain DTGVSQNPRHKITKRGQNVTFRCDPISEHNRLYWYRQTLGQGPEFLTYFQNEAQLEKSRLLSDRFSAERPKGSFSTLEIQRTEQGDSAMYLCASSPQGGTEAFFGQGTRLTVV.